The 8 T cell receptor beta chains below were found in one sample sequenced in a study of regulatory T cells in long-lasting Graves disease. Through Arm-PCR of CDR3 regions and iRepertoire HTBI primers, TCR beta libraries were built. MiXCR was run by TCRdb on the multiplex PCR reads, yielding one entry per CDR3 protein. The sample carries approximately 400,000 distinct CDR3 sequences, around 20% recorded once. The time point is: persistent/refractory GD, antithyroid drugs over 5 years with positive TRAb. After RNA was extracted from PBMCs, the TCR library was made from it. The sample was peripheral blood mononuclear cells (PBMCs), taken when the disease was refractory, from a patient treated with antithyroid drugs. The receptors were gathered from a female donor with Graves disease.

This clonotype was seen at least ten times. The chain combines TRBV2 with TRBJ1-1, with D perhaps TRBD1 (5 bases). Germline values: CDR1 SNHLY, CDR2 FYNNEI. With 6 bases removed from V and 0 bases from J, the gap between germline ends came to 8 bases. The CDR3 is 13 amino acids. The CDR3 spells CASRTEMNTEAFF. The CDR3 nucleotides read TGTGCCAGCAGGACAGAGATGAACACTGAAGCTTTCTTT.

This sequence joins TRBV30 and TRBJ1-5, with 8 bases lining up with TRBD1. CDR1 and CDR2 from the germline V gene are GTSNPN and SVGIG (reference sequence). The CDR3 sequence is 14 residues long. V lost 1 base to trimming and J lost 4 bases; unmatched junction nucleotides: 3. DNA for the CDR3: TGTGCCTGGAGTGAAGGACAGGGAAATCAGCCCCAGCATTTT. Protein sequence: CAWSEGQGNQPQHF. Drawing the rest from reference TRBV30 and TRBJ1-5, the complete variable domain is SQTIHQWPATLVQPVGSPLSLECTVEGTSNPNLYWYRQAAGRGLQLLFYSVGIGQISSEVPQNLSASRPQDRQFILSSKKLLLSDSGFYLCAWSEGQGNQPQHFGDGTRLSIL.

The rearrangement joins TRBV27 to TRBJ2-6; 12 bases fit TRBD1. Germline V CDR1 and CDR2: MNHEY, SMNVEV (reference sequence). This CDR3 has 20 amino acids. V shed 2 bases, J shed 2 bases, and the junction held 10 bases outside the gene matches. The CDR3: CASSLLLPGQGATGANVLTF. CDR3 DNA: TGTGCCAGCAGTTTACTGCTACCGGGACAGGGGGCGACTGGGGCCAACGTCCTGACTTTC.

This rearrangement joins TRBV5-1 to TRBJ1-2; TRBD1 matches 7 bases. This CDR3 region has 17 residues. J gave up 7 bases and V 0 bases, and 15 bases lay outside the gene matches. The germline gives CDR1 SGHRS, CDR2 YFSETQ. CDR3 loop: CASSLALGGRNYGGYTF. CDR3 coding DNA: TGCGCCAGCAGCTTGGCCTTAGGGGGCAGAAACTATGGTGGCTACACCTTC.

The chain is built from TRBV4-3 and TRBJ2-7; tentative D call: TRBD1 (5 bases). The V and J ends lost 0 bases and 6 bases respectively, with 12 bases between them. The CDR3 consists of 14 residues. The germline V gene has CDR1 LGHNA and CDR2 YSLEER. DNA for the CDR3: TGCGCCAGCAGCCAAGATGGGGAAGGGGTCGAGCAGTACTTC. Encoded protein: CASSQDGEGVEQYF.

Only one count was recorded for this clonotype. A read error may explain this, as a much larger clone is one base away. Without the conserved terminal phenylalanine or tryptophan, this CDR3 likely stems from a read error. The rearrangement joins TRBV6-1 to TRBJ1-1; 7 bases align to TRBD1. The CDR3 is 15 residues long. Trimming cost V 7 bases and J 3 bases; bases outside gene matches: 11. Germline V lookup: CDR1 MNHNS, CDR2 SASEGT. The CDR3 nucleotides read TGTGCCAGCACCCAACGACAGGGTTGGTACACTGAAGCTTTCCTT. It specifies CASTQRQGWYTEAFL.

This clonotype was picked up a small number of times. The chain links TRBV7-2 to TRBJ1-2; a weak D match, TRBD1 (5 bases). V was cut by 2 bases and J by 8 bases, with 18 bases left in between. The CDR3 is made up of 15 amino acids. Germline V lookup: CDR1 SGHTA, CDR2 FQGNSA. CDR3 sequence (DNA): TGTGCCAGCAGCTTACTTTTGCAGGGCCTGGGCGGCTACACCTTC. As protein: CASSLLLQGLGGYTF. Based on the CDR3 plus reference TRBV7-2 and TRBJ1-2, the full variable domain is GAGVSQSPSNKVTEKGKDVELRCDPISGHTALYWYRQSLGQGLEFLIYFQGNSAPDKSGLPSDRFSAERTGGSVSTLTIQRTQQEDSAVYLCASSLLLQGLGGYTFGSGTRLTVV.

This chain connects TRBV27 to TRBJ1-5; D unclear. The CDR3 extends over 15 amino acids. The ends were cut back, 1 base at V and 0 bases at J, with 7 bases in the middle. Looked up from germline, CDR1 is MNHEY and CDR2 is SMNVEV (reference sequence). The chain's CDR3 is CASSLLVGSNQPQHF. CDR3 DNA sequence: TGTGCCAGCAGTTTATTGGTGGGTAGCAATCAGCCCCAGCATTTT.